Listed below are T cell receptor beta chains from one sample, sequenced in a study of blood T cells in healthy people across ages. Each CDR3 protein gets one entry after TCRdb re-called the 5' RACE reads with MiXCR. This table has around 800,000 distinct CDR3 sequences, 20% to 30% appearing once. The same specimen was also included in a second study, on T cells of mothers and their children.

Sequencing input: blood. All receptors come from a boy between 10 and 17 years old in good health. Each CDR3 is given with its conserved first and last residue. Expanded clones get a size class; other rows say once, few or many, or leave the size out.

TRBV10-3	.	TRBJ1-5	CATFPGPGGGQPQHF
TRBV30	.	TRBJ1-3	CAWSVSYLARRSGNTIYF
TRBV29-1	.	TRBJ2-5	CSVRLGGVGETQYF
TRBV12-2	few	TRBJ2-5	CASRPSGGVGRETQYF
TRBV20-1	.	.	CSAQPTDNSPEQYF
TRBV2	few	TRBJ2-4	CASSDDRAKNVQYF
TRBV7-9	.	.	CASSLPARSSYEQYF
TRBV27	.	TRBJ2-7	CASSIFPGGAYEQYF
TRBV5-1	.	TRBJ2-5	CASSHGTGGQETQYF
TRBV20-1	.	TRBJ1-1	CSARAHRAASGVAFF
TRBV29-1	few	.	CSVGTAWAYEQYF
TRBV12-3/TRBV12-4	.	TRBJ1-2	CASSRALVRYGYTF
TRBV7-9	few	TRBJ2-1	CASSFGKEANEQFF
TRBV2	few	TRBJ2-5	CASSETSGGPGDF
TRBV28	few	TRBJ2-7	CATRGEIIYEQYF
TRBV30	few	TRBJ1-6	CAWSVTGGRAPLHF
TRBV10-3	few	TRBJ1-2	CAISEYGGLSYGYTF
TRBV7-2	few	TRBJ2-5	CASSLYPGTSGPGTQYF
TRBV15	.	TRBJ2-7	CATSRDRNRGHEQYF
TRBV15	.	TRBJ1-2	CATSTQAGRSFGYTF
TRBV4-1	few	TRBJ1-4	CASSQEMARKLFF
TRBV10-3	few	TRBJ1-1	CAISETRDMNTEAFF
TRBV2	.	TRBJ2-6	CASRATGRSGANVLTF
TRBV4-1	few	TRBJ2-7	CASSQEGSGGAYEQYF
TRBV20-1	.	TRBJ2-5	CSAQDRGLTETQYF
TRBV29-1	.	TRBJ2-5	CSVDLEGAGAQYF
TRBV5-1	few	TRBJ2-6	CASTLWNSGHISGANVLTF
TRBV12-3/TRBV12-4	few	TRBJ1-5	CASSSGQYNQPQHF
TRBV28	few	TRBJ2-5	CASNARETQYF
TRBV3-1	few	TRBJ2-1	CASSQPGIHGHEQFF
TRBV6-6	few	TRBJ1-2	CASGYAGPLDGYTF
TRBV11-2	.	TRBJ2-7	CASSWGWGSYEQYF
TRBV6-6	.	TRBJ1-1	CASSLREGALEAFF
TRBV6-2/TRBV6-3	few	TRBJ2-1	CASTPAGGRNEQFF
TRBV10-1	few	TRBJ2-5	CASSEGISGAILGRQYF
TRBV4-1	few	TRBJ1-5	CASSQDIGLGNQPQHF
TRBV3-1	few	TRBJ1-6	CASSVAGINSPLHF
TRBV7-2	.	TRBJ2-3	CASSLYPDTQYF
TRBV20-1	.	TRBJ1-5	CSAPLRGGGGQPQHF
TRBV10-3	.	TRBJ2-2	CAISESAVAGGATGELFF
TRBV11-2	few	TRBJ2-3	CASSADATDTQYF
TRBV20-1	few	TRBJ1-1	CSAREQGATEAFF
TRBV18	few	TRBJ2-5	CASSPGQEAQYF
TRBV11-1	few	TRBJ2-2	CASSFLPYSTGELFF
TRBV24-1	many	TRBJ2-5	CATGTGDRVLETQYF
TRBV5-1	.	TRBJ2-1	CASSLVGTVYSAGEQFF